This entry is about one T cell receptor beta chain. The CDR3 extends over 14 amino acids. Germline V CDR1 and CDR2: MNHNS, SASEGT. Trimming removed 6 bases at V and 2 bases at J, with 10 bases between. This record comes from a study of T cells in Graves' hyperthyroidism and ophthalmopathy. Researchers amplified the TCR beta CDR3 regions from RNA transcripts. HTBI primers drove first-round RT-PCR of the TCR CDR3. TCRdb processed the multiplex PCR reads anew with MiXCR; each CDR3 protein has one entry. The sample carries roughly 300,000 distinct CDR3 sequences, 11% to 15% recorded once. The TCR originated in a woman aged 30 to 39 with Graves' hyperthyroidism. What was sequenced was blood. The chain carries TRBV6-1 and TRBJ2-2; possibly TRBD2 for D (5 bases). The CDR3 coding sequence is TGTGCCAGCAGAACTAGTGCCAACACCGGGGAGCTGTTTTTT. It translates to CASRTSANTGELFF.